This paragraph covers one TCR beta chain sequence. What it binds is unknown. The data stem from a study of cytomegalovirus exposure and HLA in healthy donors. General observations from the study: Reportedly, cytomegalovirus status was diagnosed with high sensitivity and specificity. An apparent linkage of common viral pathogens to several of the most significant clusters emerged in a later analysis.

Germline V gives CDR1 SGHDN, CDR2 FVKESK. The CDR3 sequence is 14 residues long. V dropped 4 bases and J dropped 5 bases, with 14 bases sitting between them. The PCR ran on 60 Vbeta and 13 Jbeta primers. Data came from immunoSEQ multiplex PCR; TCRdb stores just in-frame clones and leaves some out. This table lists about 160,000 clones. The genes are TRBV14 and TRBJ1-1; D possibly corresponds to TRBD1 (6 bases). The sequence came from a man aged 30-40 years in good health and CMV-seronegative. Sequencing was done on a sample of PBMCs. CDR3 sequence reads: CASSLPGAGTEAFF. CDR3 nucleotide sequence: TGTGCCAGCAGCCTTCCAGGGGCCGGGACTGAAGCTTTCTTT.